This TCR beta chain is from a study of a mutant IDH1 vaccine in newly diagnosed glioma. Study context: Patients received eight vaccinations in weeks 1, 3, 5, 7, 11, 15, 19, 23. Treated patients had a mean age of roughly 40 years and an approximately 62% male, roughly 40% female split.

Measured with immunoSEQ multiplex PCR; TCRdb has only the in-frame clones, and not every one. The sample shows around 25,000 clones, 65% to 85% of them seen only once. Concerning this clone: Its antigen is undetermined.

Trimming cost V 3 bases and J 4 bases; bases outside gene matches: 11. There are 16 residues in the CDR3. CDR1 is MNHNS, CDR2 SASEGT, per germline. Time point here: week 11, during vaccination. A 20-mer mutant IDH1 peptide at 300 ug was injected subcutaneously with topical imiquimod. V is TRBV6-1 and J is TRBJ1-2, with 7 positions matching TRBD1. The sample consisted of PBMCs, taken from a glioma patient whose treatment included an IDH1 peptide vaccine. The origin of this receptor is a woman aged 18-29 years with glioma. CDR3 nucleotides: TGTGCCAGCAGTGAGGTAGACAGGGCCCCGTTCTATGGCTACACCTTC. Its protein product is CASSEVDRAPFYGYTF.